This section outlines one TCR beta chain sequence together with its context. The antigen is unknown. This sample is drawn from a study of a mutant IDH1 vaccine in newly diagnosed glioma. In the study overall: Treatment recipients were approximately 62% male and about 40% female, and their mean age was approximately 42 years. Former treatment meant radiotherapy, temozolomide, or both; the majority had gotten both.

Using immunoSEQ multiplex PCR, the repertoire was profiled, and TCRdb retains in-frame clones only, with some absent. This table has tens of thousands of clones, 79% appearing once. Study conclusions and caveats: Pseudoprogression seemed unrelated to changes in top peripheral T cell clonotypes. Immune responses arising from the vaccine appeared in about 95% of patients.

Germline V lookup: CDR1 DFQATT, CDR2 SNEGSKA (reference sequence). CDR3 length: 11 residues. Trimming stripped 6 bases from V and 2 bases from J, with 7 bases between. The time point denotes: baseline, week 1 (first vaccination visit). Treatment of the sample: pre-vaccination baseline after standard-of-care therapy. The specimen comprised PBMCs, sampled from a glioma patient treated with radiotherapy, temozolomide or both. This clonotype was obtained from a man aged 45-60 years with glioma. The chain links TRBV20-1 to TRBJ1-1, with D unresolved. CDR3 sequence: CSALLNTEAFF. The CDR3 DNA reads TGCAGTGCCCTCTTAAACACTGAAGCTTTCTTT.